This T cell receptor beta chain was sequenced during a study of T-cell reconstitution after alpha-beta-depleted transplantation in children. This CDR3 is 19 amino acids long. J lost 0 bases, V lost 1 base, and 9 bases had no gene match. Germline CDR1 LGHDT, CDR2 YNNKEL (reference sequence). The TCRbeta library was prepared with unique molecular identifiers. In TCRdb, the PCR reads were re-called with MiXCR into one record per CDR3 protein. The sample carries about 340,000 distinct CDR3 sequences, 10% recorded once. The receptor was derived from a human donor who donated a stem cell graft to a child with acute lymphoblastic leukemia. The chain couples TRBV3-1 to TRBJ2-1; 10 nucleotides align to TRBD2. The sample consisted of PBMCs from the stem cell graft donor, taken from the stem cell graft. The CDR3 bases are TGTGCCAGCAGCCAAGTAGCGGGAGGCCTCTCATACTCCTACAATGAGCAGTTCTTC. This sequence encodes CASSQVAGGLSYSYNEQFF.